This T cell receptor beta chain derives from a study of early stage breast cancer tumors. Study overall: Of approximately 16 invasive breast tumors, more than nine were hormone receptor-positive, HER2-negative. Around 10-fold was the mean read coverage per sample.

This table comes from immunoSEQ multiplex PCR, and its TCRdb copy is limited to in-frame clones, with some not included. Found here are tens of thousands of clones, just under 85% of them singletons; the top ten hold about a tenth. V lost 0 bases to trimming and J lost 1 base, with 12 bases between them. Germline CDR1 SGDLS, CDR2 YYNGEE. The CDR3 consists of 16 residues. This TCR was recovered from a person aged 45 to 59 with breast cancer. Sample: blood. The V gene is TRBV9, the J gene TRBJ2-3; a weak D match, TRBD2 (7 bases). The CDR3: CASSVVTGRGTDTQYF. CDR3 DNA sequence: TGTGCCAGCAGCGTAGTAACAGGGAGGGGCACAGATACGCAGTATTTT.